The 4 T cell receptor beta chains reported below all come from one sample, sequenced in a study of cytomegalovirus exposure and HLA in healthy donors. A multiplex PCR was run with 60 Vbeta primers and 13 Jbeta primers. The table came from immunoSEQ multiplex PCR; TCRdb's copy has only in-frame clones and leaves some out. The sample table includes about 130,000 clones. Sequencing input: PBMCs. The origin of the receptors is a woman in her forties in good health and CMV-seropositive.

J is TRBJ1-1 and V is TRBV29-1; 9 nucleotides agree with TRBD1. In germline, CDR1 is SQVTM, CDR2 ANQGSEA. V gave up 5 bases and J gave up 4 bases; unmatched junction bases: 5. The CDR3 sequence is 13 residues long. CDR3 in DNA: TGCAGCGTTAAGACAGGGGGGAGCACTGAAGCTTTCTTT. Translation: CSVKTGGSTEAFF.

The chain carries TRBV7-3 and TRBJ2-5; tentatively, D is TRBD2 (6 bases). Germline loops: CDR1 SGHTA, CDR2 FQGTGA. There are 14 residues in the CDR3. Trimming took off 5 bases at V and 7 bases at J, with 17 bases between the two ends. DNA for the CDR3: TGTGCCAGCAGCCCTGGGGGGACCGGGGCGACCCAGTACTTC. It translates to CASSPGGTGATQYF.

The V and J genes are TRBV7-2 and TRBJ2-1; maybe TRBD2 (5 bases). The CDR3 is 13 amino acids. Looked up from germline, CDR1 is SGHTA and CDR2 is FQGNSA. Trimming took 4 bases from V and 9 from J, leaving 13 bases between them. CDR3 sequence: CASSSRLASEQFF. The CDR3 bases are TGTGCCAGCAGCTCCCGTCTAGCAAGTGAGCAGTTCTTC.

The rearrangement uses TRBV9 and TRBJ2-3; tentatively, D is TRBD2 (6 bases). V was shortened by 2 bases and J by 5 bases, with 15 bases between the two germline ends. There are 15 residues in the CDR3. Germline V gene sequence: CDR1 SGDLS, CDR2 YYNGEE. In DNA, the CDR3 is TGTGCCAGCAGCGTTAGAACGGGAGCTTTAGATACGCAGTATTTT. Its protein product is CASSVRTGALDTQYF. The full variable domain, with the rest looked up from reference TRBV9 and TRBJ2-3, is DSGVTQTPKHLITATGQRVTLRCSPRSGDLSVYWYQQSLDQGLQFLIQYYNGEERAKGNILERFSAQQFPDLHSELNLSSLELGDSALYFCASSVRTGALDTQYFGPGTRLTVL.